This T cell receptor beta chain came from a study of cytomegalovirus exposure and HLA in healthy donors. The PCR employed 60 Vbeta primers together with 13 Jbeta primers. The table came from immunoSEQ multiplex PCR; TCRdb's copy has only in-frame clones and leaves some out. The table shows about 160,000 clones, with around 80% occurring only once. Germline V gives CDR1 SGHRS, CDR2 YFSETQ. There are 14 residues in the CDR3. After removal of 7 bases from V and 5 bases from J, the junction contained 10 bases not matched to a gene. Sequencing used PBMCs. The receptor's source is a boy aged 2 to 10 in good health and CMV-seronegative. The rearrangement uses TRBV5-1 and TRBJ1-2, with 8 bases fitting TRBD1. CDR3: CASGQGTLLYGYTF. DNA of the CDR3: TGCGCCAGCGGACAGGGTACCCTCTTGTATGGCTACACCTTC.